This T cell receptor (beta chain) came from a study of blood T cell repertoires in COVID-19. Study as a whole: The United States, Italy and Spain supplied acute and convalescent COVID-19 samples.

Authors' processing steps: Amplification of reference gene primers was used by the study to estimate nucleated cell counts. Sequenced by immunoSEQ multiplex PCR; TCRdb stores in-frame clones only, minus some. The V and J calls and clone size were taken over from that table, and D and trimming were inferred from the DNA. This table has around 180,000 clones, about 85% appearing once. V trimming: 6 bases; J trimming: 0 bases; junction bases outside the gene matches: 12. The CDR3 is 17 residues long. Germline CDR1 MGHDK, CDR2 SYGVNS. Input material: peripheral blood. The TCR comes from a woman aged 80 or older with acute or convalescent COVID-19. This chain links TRBV25-1 with TRBJ2-7, with TRBD1 identical over 9 bases. The CDR3 loop is CASRLGDRVGSSYEQYF. The CDR3 DNA follows: TGTGCCAGCAGACTCGGGGACAGGGTAGGGAGCTCCTACGAGCAGTACTTC.